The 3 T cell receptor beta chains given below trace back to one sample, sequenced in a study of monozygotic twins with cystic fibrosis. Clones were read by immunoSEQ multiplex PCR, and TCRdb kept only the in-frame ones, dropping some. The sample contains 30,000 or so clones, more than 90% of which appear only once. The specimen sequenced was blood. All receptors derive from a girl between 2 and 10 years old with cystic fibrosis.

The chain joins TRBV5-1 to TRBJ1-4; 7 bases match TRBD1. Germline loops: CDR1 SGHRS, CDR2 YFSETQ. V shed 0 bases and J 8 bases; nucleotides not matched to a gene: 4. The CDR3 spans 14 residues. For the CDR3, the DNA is TGCGCCAGCAGCTTGGGGGACAGCCAAGAAAAACTGTTTTTT. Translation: CASSLGDSQEKLFF. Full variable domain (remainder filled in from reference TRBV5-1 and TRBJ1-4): KAGVTQTPRYLIKTRGQQVTLSCSPISGHRSVSWYQQTPGQGLQFLFEYFSETQRNKGNFPGRFSGRQFSNSRSEMNVSTLELGDSALYLCASSLGDSQEKLFFGSGTQLSVL.

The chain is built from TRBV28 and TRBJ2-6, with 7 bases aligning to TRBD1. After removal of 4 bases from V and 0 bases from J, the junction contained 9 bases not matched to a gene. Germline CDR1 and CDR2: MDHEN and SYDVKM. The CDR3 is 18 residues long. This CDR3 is CASSSRGQVRSGANVLTF. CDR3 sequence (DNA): TGTGCCAGCAGTTCTAGGGGGCAAGTCCGCTCTGGGGCCAACGTCCTGACTTTC.

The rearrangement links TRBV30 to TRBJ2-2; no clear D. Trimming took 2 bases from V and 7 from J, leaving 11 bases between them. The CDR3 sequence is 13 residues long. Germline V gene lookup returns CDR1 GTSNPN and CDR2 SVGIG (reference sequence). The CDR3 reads CAWSLGSDGELFF. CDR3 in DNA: TGTGCCTGGAGTTTGGGCTCGGACGGGGAGCTGTTTTTT.